Below, 23 T cell receptor beta chains from the same sample are listed, as sequenced in a study of blood T cells in healthy people across ages. Alongside a J-beta primer mix, a sample-barcoded 5' primer served in a second PCR lasting about 7 to 12 cycles. MiXCR was run by TCRdb on the 5' RACE reads, yielding one entry per CDR3 protein. The table shows 550,000 to 800,000 distinct CDR3 sequences, with about a third occurring only once. Sequencing was carried out using blood. The receptors stem from a woman older than 75 in good health.

The rearrangement uses TRBV10-3 and TRBJ2-4; 8 bases align to TRBD1. TRBJ2-7 explains the end of the DNA better; the J call may be wrong. The CDR3 consists of 15 residues. CDR1 ENHRY and CDR2 SYGVKD come from the germline V gene. The CDR3 DNA reads TGTGCCATCAGTGACTGGGAGACAGGGGAATCCGAGCAGTACTTC. Amino acids: CAISDWETGESEQYF.

This clonotype was observed at least ten times. The CDR3 loop reads CASSQDPSRDEQFF. DNA of the CDR3: TGTGCCAGCAGCCAAGATCCATCGCGGGATGAGCAGTTCTTC. The chain joins TRBV4-2 to TRBJ2-1; D is possibly TRBD2 (5 bases). CDR1 and CDR2 from the germline V gene are LGHNA and YNFKEQ. Trimming removed 0 bases at V and 8 bases at J, with 11 bases between. The CDR3 spans 14 residues.

A few counts support this clonotype. This may stem from a read error, because a much larger clone lies one nucleotide away. The CDR3 DNA follows: TGCGCCAGCAGCCAAGATCTGGGCAGGGCCGCTTTTGTCCGGACTTTC. It yields the protein CASSQDLGRAAFVRTF. V usage is TRBV4-3 and J usage is TRBJ2-6, with D possibly matching TRBD1 (5 bases). The germline V gene encodes CDR1 LGHNA and CDR2 YSLEER. The CDR3 has 16 residues.

This clonotype was observed at least ten times. This sequence joins TRBV7-2 and TRBJ2-5, with 7 bases lining up with TRBD2. V was clipped by 1 base and J by 2 bases; unmatched bases: 4. The CDR3 is made up of 15 amino acids. Per the germline V gene, CDR1 is SGHTA and CDR2 is FQGNSA. The CDR3 here is CASSLEGTIQETQYF. The DNA of the CDR3 is TGTGCCAGCAGCTTAGAAGGGACTATACAAGAGACCCAGTACTTC. The entire variable domain, with the rest obtained from reference TRBV7-2 and TRBJ2-5, is as follows: GAGVSQSPSNKVTEKGKDVELRCDPISGHTALYWYRQSLGQGLEFLIYFQGNSAPDKSGLPSDRFSAERTGGSVSTLTIQRTQQEDSAVYLCASSLEGTIQETQYFGPGTRLLVL.

To note about this clonotype: One end of the junction is discordant with germline, which a read error may explain. This rearrangement joins TRBV7-9 to TRBJ1-4; TRBD1 matches at 12 bases. CDR3 length: 17 residues. Germline CDR1 and CDR2: SEHNR and FQNEAQ (reference sequence). In DNA form, the CDR3 reads TGTGCCAGCAGCCTAGCCGGGACAGGGGGCTTTGGTGGAAAACTGTTTTTT. Protein product: CASSLAGTGGFGGKLFF.

Ten or more counts support this clonotype. The chain combines TRBV20-1 with TRBJ2-1; D call uncertain. CDR1 is DFQATT, CDR2 SNEGSKA, per germline (reference sequence). This CDR3 spans 14 amino acids. The V and J ends lost 0 bases and 1 base respectively, with 7 bases between them. CDR3 sequence: CSARERGSYNEQFF. The CDR3 nucleotides read TGCAGTGCTAGAGAGAGAGGATCCTACAATGAGCAGTTCTTC.

This sequence joins TRBV5-1 and TRBJ2-7; D perhaps matches TRBD2 (6 bases). The CDR3 covers 14 residues. Germline loops: CDR1 SGHRS, CDR2 YFSETQ. The V gene lost 0 bases and the J gene lost 10 bases, with 17 bases spanning the gap. As DNA, the CDR3 is TGCGCCAGCAGCTTGGGGGCAGCCCGGGAGCCCCAGTACTTC. Its translation: CASSLGAAREPQYF.

This clonotype was recorded a few times. This sequence joins TRBV28 and TRBJ1-6; TRBD1 matches at 9 bases. Germline V CDR1 and CDR2: MDHEN, SYDVKM. Germline trimming cut 2 bases from V and 9 bases from J; bases unmatched to any gene: 2. The CDR3 spans 14 residues. The DNA of the CDR3 is TGTGCCAGCAGTTTAGGGGGACAGGGTTCACCCCTCCACTTT. It encodes CASSLGGQGSPLHF.

This clonotype was found many times. The junction does not match germline at one end; this may be a read error. This chain links TRBV24-1 with TRBJ2-3; D is unresolved. This CDR3 contains 12 residues. Germline V lookup: CDR1 KGHDR, CDR2 SFDVKD. The CDR3 protein is CATSGGPETQYF. The CDR3, as DNA: TGTGCCACCAGTGGTGGTCCAGAAACGCAGTATTTT.

This clonotype came up many times. The chain has TRBV9 and TRBJ1-2; D is unresolved. CDR3 length equals 13 residues. The V gene lost 0 bases and the J gene lost 4 bases, with 7 bases spanning the gap. From germline, CDR1 is SGDLS and CDR2 YYNGEE. Here the CDR3 reads CASSVEMGYGYTF. CDR3 nucleotides: TGTGCCAGCAGCGTAGAGATGGGCTATGGCTACACCTTC.

The rearrangement uses TRBV7-6 and TRBJ2-7, with D maybe TRBD1 (6 bases). The J call is doubtful: the DNA matches TRBJ2-4 better. Germline V lookup: CDR1 SGHVS, CDR2 FNYEAQ. CDR3 length equals 13 residues. DNA for the CDR3: TGTGCCAGCAGCTCAATCAGGGGTGACATTCAGTACTTC. Encoded protein: CASSSIRGDIQYF.

This clonotype was observed many times. V gene TRBV5-1 combines with J gene TRBJ2-1; 10 nucleotides agree with TRBD2. This CDR3 contains 16 residues. Germline-derived CDR1 and CDR2 are SGHRS and YFSETQ. Trimming cost V 3 bases and J 8 bases; bases outside gene matches: 11. CDR3 DNA: TGCGCCAGCAGCTCCCTGCTAGCGGGGGCCGGGGATGAGCAGTTCTTC. Protein sequence: CASSSLLAGAGDEQFF.

Of note for this clonotype: One junction end disagrees with the germline gene, perhaps due to a read error. V and J are TRBV28 and TRBJ2-2; tentative D call: TRBD2 (6 bases). The germline V gene has CDR1 MDHEN and CDR2 SYDVKM. The CDR3 runs 15 residues. CDR3 DNA: TGTGCCAGCAGGACTAGGGTTTGGGGCACCGGGGAGCGGTTTTTT. Its translation is CASRTRVWGTGERFF.

About this clonotype itself: A much bigger clone sits one base away, suggesting this may be a read error. V usage is TRBV20-1 and J usage is TRBJ2-3; 12 positions match TRBD2. V shed 5 bases and J 2 bases; nucleotides not matched to a gene: 8. This CDR3 contains 16 residues. Per the germline V gene, CDR1 is DFQATT and CDR2 is SNEGSKA (reference sequence). The CDR3 DNA reads TGCAGTGCTTACTATACTAGCGGGGGGCTCACAGATACGCAGTATTTT. It encodes CSAYYTSGGLTDTQYF.

The chain employs TRBV12-3 or TRBV12-4 and TRBJ1-3; D not resolved. The V end lost 3 bases, the J end lost 6 bases, and 18 bases lay between the germline ends. The CDR3 is 16 residues long. The CDR3 here is CASSFHAGIGLNTIYF. As DNA, the CDR3 is TGTGCCAGCAGTTTTCACGCCGGGATAGGTTTAAACACCATATATTTT.

As for this clonotype: This sequence may be a read error, since a much larger clone differs from it by one base. This sequence joins TRBV5-6 and TRBJ2-6, with TRBD1 identical over 8 bases. Germline V gene lookup returns CDR1 SGHDT and CDR2 YYEEEE. The CDR3 consists of 17 residues. CDR3 residues: CASSSGQGRSGANILTF. CDR3 sequence (DNA): TGTGCCAGCAGCTCAGGACAGGGTCGCTCTGGGGCCAACATCCTGACTTTC.

As concerns this clonotype: This may be a read error: a much more frequent sequence differs by one nucleotide. The J gene is TRBJ2-4, the V gene TRBV3-1, with TRBD1 identical over 8 bases. The J call is uncertain, as TRBJ2-7 better fits the DNA end. The V gene's germline CDR1 is LGHDT and CDR2 YNNKEL (reference sequence). The CDR3 covers 16 residues. This chain's CDR3 is CASSPRRGTGGYEQYF. The CDR3 nucleotides are TGTGCCAGCAGCCCACGAAGGGGAACAGGGGGCTACGAGCAGTACTTC.

This clonotype occurred a few times. The chain carries TRBV9 and TRBJ1-1; the match to TRBD1 covers 8 bases. Germline V gene data show CDR1 as SGDLS and CDR2 as YYNGEE. V shed 3 bases, J shed 4 bases, and the junction held 11 bases outside the gene matches. The CDR3 consists of 16 residues. This CDR3 is CASSARAGGMGTEAFF. In DNA, the CDR3 is TGTGCCAGCAGCGCTCGAGCAGGGGGCATGGGCACTGAAGCTTTCTTT.

The chain employs TRBV7-9 and TRBJ1-5; TRBD1 matches 8 bases. The J segment lost 3 bases and the V segment lost 5 bases, leaving 6 bases of the junction unmatched. The germline CDR1 and CDR2 sequences are SEHNR and FQNEAQ (reference sequence). The CDR3 spans 15 residues. In DNA form, the CDR3 reads TGTGCCAGCAGCGCCGGGACAGGACCCAATCAGCCCCAGCATTTT. It is translated as CASSAGTGPNQPQHF.

In this sample, this clonotype turned up a few times. The chain joins TRBV20-1 to TRBJ2-5; D is ambiguous. Between the trimmed V and J ends, which lost 4 bases and 3 bases, there was a span of 12 bases. This CDR3 is built from 13 residues. Germline V CDR1 and CDR2: DFQATT, SNEGSKA (reference sequence). The CDR3 nucleotides read TGCAGTGCTACCCAGGATGGCAAAGAGACCCAGTACTTC. This encodes CSATQDGKETQYF.

Note on this clonotype: A much larger clone lies one base from this, so it may be a read error. V and J are TRBV4-3 and TRBJ2-7; D perhaps matches TRBD1 (6 bases). The CDR3 runs 13 residues. Germline assignment: CDR1 LGHNA and CDR2 YSLEER. The ends were cut back, 0 bases at V and 7 bases at J, with 10 bases in the middle. DNA for the CDR3: TGCGCCAGCAGCCAAGACTGGGACAATGAGCAGTACTTC. This gives the protein CASSQDWDNEQYF.

This clonotype was counted only a few times. This chain joins TRBV25-1 and TRBJ2-1; the D gene could be TRBD1 or TRBD2 (7 bases each). The CDR3 consists of 15 residues. Germline-derived CDR1 and CDR2 are MGHDK and SYGVNS. The V end was cut by 5 bases, the J end by 14 bases, with 25 bases between. CDR3 protein: CASSFTNPYRGGEFF. The CDR3, as DNA: TGTGCCAGCAGTTTCACTAACCCGTACAGGGGAGGGGAGTTCTTC.

On this clonotype itself: A much larger clone lies one base from this, so it may be a read error. The rearrangement uses TRBV5-1 and TRBJ2-5, with D unclear. The CDR3 length is 15 residues. CDR1 is SGHRS and CDR2 is YFSETQ in the germline V gene. The CDR3 DNA is TGCGCCAGCAGCTCGTATCCTCGGAACCAAGAGGCCCAGTACTTC. Its protein is CASSSYPRNQEAQYF. The whole variable domain, remainder taken from reference TRBV5-1 and TRBJ2-5, is KAGVTQTPRYLIKTRGQQVTLSCSPISGHRSVSWYQQTPGQGLQFLFEYFSETQRNKGNFPGRFSGRQFSNSRSEMNVSTLELGDSALYLCASSSYPRNQEAQYFGPGTRLLVL.